The clone carrying this TCR beta chain has more than one count but fewer than ten. This sample is drawn from a study of blood T cells in healthy people across ages. The germline V gene encodes CDR1 MNHEY and CDR2 SMNVEV (reference sequence). CDR3 length: 15 residues. With 5 bases removed from V and 0 bases from J, the gap between germline ends came to 10 bases. A J-beta primer mix and a sample-barcoded 5' primer were used in a second PCR of about 6 to 12 cycles. Each CDR3 protein gets one entry after TCRdb re-called the 5' RACE reads with MiXCR. The data contain fewer than 650,000 distinct CDR3 sequences, roughly a quarter of them singletons. These data are also associated with another study on T cells of mothers and their children. That publication notes: Related mother and child pairs showed slightly greater overlap (not significant) than unrelated pairs did.

The V gene is TRBV27, the J gene TRBJ1-4, with D possibly matching TRBD1 (6 bases). Sample: blood. This clonotype was obtained from a boy aged 2 to 9 in good health. DNA for the CDR3: TGTGCCAGCAGTCTCACAGGGCCAACTAATGAAAAACTGTTTTTT. Its translation is CASSLTGPTNEKLFF.